The T cell receptor beta chain under discussion was sequenced for a study of OX40 agonist ivuxolimab in advanced cancers. At the level of the study: Three patients, one with hepatocellular carcinoma and two with cutaneous melanoma, responded partially. Study-level points and caveats: Normalized expansion of T-cell clones was also low for some nonresponders. The average count of expanded clones was higher among CD8+ T cells than among CD4+. Specificity for antigen went undetermined in the expanded peripheral T cells.

From germline, CDR1 is SEHNR and CDR2 FQNEAQ (reference sequence). The CDR3 contains 16 residues. Trimming removed 5 bases from V and 2 bases from J; junction bases left unmatched: 5. Of note for this clone: No antigen is known for it.

Sequenced by immunoSEQ multiplex PCR; TCRdb stores in-frame clones only, minus some. The data contain under 20,000 clones, 50% to 75% of them seen just once; the ten biggest clones take up approximately 8.4%. The V gene is TRBV7-9, the J gene TRBJ2-4; TRBD2 agrees at 11 bases. This TCR derives from an adult with an advanced solid tumor such as melanoma, head and neck, liver or kidney cancer. This sample comprised CD4+ or CD8+ T cells sorted from blood, obtained in a trial of the OX40 agonist ivuxolimab. CDR3 sequence (DNA): TGTGCCAGCAGCCCCCGGACTAGCGGGCCCAAAAACATTCAGTACTTC. Its translation: CASSPRTSGPKNIQYF.